Below are 28 T cell receptor beta chains sequenced from a single sample in a study of blood T cell repertoires in COVID-19. Sequencing was performed with immunoSEQ multiplex PCR; in TCRdb, only in-frame clones are kept and a portion is missing. The sample contains roughly 320,000 clones, around 84% of which appear only once. The specimen was PBMCs or T cells enriched from blood (not recorded which). These receptor sequences come from a man aged 25-40 years who had recovered from COVID-19.

V is TRBV6-6 and J is TRBJ2-6; D is undetermined. This CDR3 has 15 amino acids. V dropped 6 bases and J dropped 2 bases, with 11 bases sitting between them. CDR1 and CDR2 from the germline V gene are MNHNY and SVGAGI (reference sequence). The CDR3 region is CASSPAQTGANVLTF. The CDR3 nucleotides read TGTGCCAGCAGCCCCGCACAAACTGGGGCCAACGTCCTGACTTTC.

This clone came up a few times. The chain is built from TRBV7-9 and TRBJ2-2; a weak D match, TRBD2 (6 bases). Germline V CDR1 and CDR2: SEHNR, FQNEAQ (reference sequence). Trimming pared 4 bases from V and 1 base from J, leaving 10 bases between. The length of the CDR3 is 15 residues. The CDR3 region has the DNA TGTGCCAGCAGCTGGGGGGACGGGAACACCGGGGAGCTGTTTTTT. Protein: CASSWGDGNTGELFF.

In its sample, this clone was seen once. The sample holds other DNA sequences that translate to the same CDR3. The V and J genes are TRBV11-2 and TRBJ1-1; D remains ambiguous. V was pared by 1 base and J by 0 bases, with 9 bases between. The germline CDR1 and CDR2 sequences are SGHAT and FQNNGV. The CDR3 has 15 residues. CDR3: CASSLVRGMNTEAFF. The CDR3 coding sequence is TGTGCCAGCAGCTTAGTACGAGGGATGAACACTGAAGCTTTCTTT.

This clone has a handful of counts. The V call is TRBV27, the J call TRBJ2-7, with TRBD2 as a possible D gene (6 bases). This CDR3 contains 13 residues. Trimming removed 3 bases at V and 1 base at J, with 7 bases between. The germline V gene encodes CDR1 MNHEY and CDR2 SMNVEV (reference sequence). The chain's CDR3 is CASSFAGSYEQYF. CDR3 bases: TGTGCCAGCAGTTTTGCGGGATCCTACGAGCAGTACTTC.

This clone was counted between two and nine times. The gene calls are TRBV11-3 and TRBJ1-4; TRBD1 aligns across 10 bases. V dropped 5 bases and J dropped 0; count of bases not matched to a gene: 6. The CDR3 spans 17 residues. CDR1 is SGHNT, CDR2 YENEEA, per germline. The CDR3 nucleotides are TGTGCCAGCAGCCGGGGACAGGGGCCCCCAACTAATGAAAAACTGTTTTTT. Encoded protein: CASSRGQGPPTNEKLFF.

V is TRBV10-1 and J is TRBJ1-2, with a tentative D call TRBD1 (6 bases). There are 13 residues in the CDR3. Germline V gene sequence: CDR1 WNHNN, CDR2 SYGVQD (reference sequence). V was pared by 3 bases and J by 4 bases, with 9 bases between. CDR3 residues: CASSEDRSYGYTF. Here the CDR3 DNA reads TGCGCCAGCAGTGAAGACAGGAGCTATGGCTACACCTTC.

The V and J genes are TRBV18 and TRBJ1-1, with D possibly being TRBD1 (6 bases). Germline V gene lookup returns CDR1 KGHSH and CDR2 LQKENI. CDR3 size: 12 residues. The germline V and J ends were trimmed by 6 bases and 7 bases, with 12 bases remaining between them. CDR3 in amino acids: CASSPTQGEAFF. CDR3 DNA sequence: TGTGCCAGCTCTCCAACACAGGGTGAAGCTTTCTTT.

The chain is built from TRBV9 and TRBJ1-1; 9 positions agree with TRBD1. The CDR3 is 13 residues long. Unmatched junction bases numbered 3, after V lost 4 bases and J lost 5 bases. The germline gives CDR1 SGDLS, CDR2 YYNGEE. The CDR3 DNA reads as TGTGCCAGCAGCCGGACAGGGGAAACTGAAGCTTTCTTT. Amino acid sequence: CASSRTGETEAFF. Looking up the rest from reference TRBV9 and TRBJ1-1 gives the full variable domain: DSGVTQTPKHLITATGQRVTLRCSPRSGDLSVYWYQQSLDQGLQFLIQYYNGEERAKGNILERFSAQQFPDLHSELNLSSLELGDSALYFCASSRTGETEAFFGQGTRLTVV.

This clone has just one count. CDR3 amino acids: CASSGAGHGRAGELFF. CDR3 DNA: TGTGCCAGCAGCGGGGCGGGCCACGGGAGGGCCGGGGAGCTGTTTTTT. The chain combines TRBV9 with TRBJ2-2, with 8 positions matching TRBD2. The CDR3 has 16 residues. Trimming took 3 bases from V and 6 from J; bases not matched to a gene: 10. The germline V gene has CDR1 SGDLS and CDR2 YYNGEE.

The V gene is TRBV5-6, the J gene TRBJ1-2; no clear D gene. This CDR3 spans 16 amino acids. Deletions cut 5 bases from V and 8 bases from J, with 25 bases between. Germline assignment: CDR1 SGHDT and CDR2 YYEEEE. As DNA, the CDR3 is TGTGCCAGCAGTCCAACCGCCGGCGGGAACAACCGAGGCTACACCTTC. The encoded protein is CASSPTAGGNNRGYTF.

This chain uses TRBV7-9 with TRBJ2-7, with TRBD1 as a possible D gene (5 bases). This CDR3 is built from 13 residues. Germline assignment: CDR1 SEHNR and CDR2 FQNEAQ (reference sequence). V dropped 4 bases and J dropped 3 bases, with 10 bases sitting between them. The DNA of the CDR3 is TGTGCCAGCAGCTCCGCAGGGTACTACGAGCAGTACTTC. It is translated as CASSSAGYYEQYF.

In this sample, this clone turned up a few times. This sequence joins TRBV12-3 or TRBV12-4 and TRBJ2-7, with a possible D match to TRBD2 (5 bases). With 2 bases removed from V and 3 bases from J, the gap between germline ends came to 8 bases. The CDR3 consists of 13 residues. CDR3 DNA sequence: TGTGCCAGCAGTTTAAGAGGGATCTACGAGCAGTACTTC. It codes for CASSLRGIYEQYF.

V gene TRBV7-8 combines with J gene TRBJ2-3; D is uncertain. CDR3 length: 13 residues. The V end was cut by 5 bases, the J end by 4 bases, with 10 bases between. Germline V gene lookup returns CDR1 SGHVS and CDR2 FQNEAQ. The CDR3 DNA sequence: TGTGCCAGCAGCCGTTCTGTTGCAGATACGCAGTATTTT. Protein sequence: CASSRSVADTQYF.

The chain carries TRBV6-5 and TRBJ1-5; D gene unclear. Germline V gene data show CDR1 as MNHEY and CDR2 as SVGAGI. This CDR3 is built from 14 residues. The ends were cut back, 6 bases at V and 4 bases at J, with 13 bases in the middle. Here the CDR3 DNA reads TGTGCCAGCAGGGGCGACTGGAGGAATCAGCCCCAGCATTTT. Its protein product is CASRGDWRNQPQHF.

This rearrangement joins TRBV10-2 to TRBJ1-2; D remains ambiguous. The length of the CDR3 is 14 residues. CDR1 is WSHSY, CDR2 SAAADI, per germline. V shed 0 bases and J shed 14 bases, with 19 bases lying between them. The CDR3 spells CASSESRLAGGDTF. As DNA, the CDR3 is TGCGCCAGCAGTGAGTCCCGACTAGCGGGAGGTGATACCTTC.

This clone was detected only once. The J gene is TRBJ1-4, the V gene TRBV7-9; possibly TRBD1 for D (6 bases). The CDR3 is made up of 17 amino acids. Trimming pared 2 bases from V and 0 bases from J, leaving 13 bases between. Germline CDR1 and CDR2: SEHNR and FQNEAQ (reference sequence). The chain's CDR3 is CASSLRDRQTTNEKLFF. The DNA of the CDR3 is TGTGCCAGCAGCTTACGAGACAGGCAGACAACTAATGAAAAACTGTTTTTT.

The chain recombines TRBV6-5 with TRBJ2-3, with D possibly matching TRBD1 (5 bases). The CDR3 runs 12 residues. With 5 bases removed from V and 6 bases from J, the gap between germline ends came to 9 bases. CDR1 and CDR2 (germline): MNHEY, SVGAGI. The CDR3 here is CASSTTVDTQYF. CDR3 in DNA: TGTGCCAGCAGTACGACAGTCGATACGCAGTATTTT.

In its sample, this clone was seen once. V is TRBV27 and J is TRBJ2-7; 7 positions agree with TRBD2. V trimming: 5 bases; J trimming: 0 bases; junction bases outside the gene matches: 7. The germline V gene encodes CDR1 MNHEY and CDR2 SMNVEV (reference sequence). The CDR3 runs 15 residues. Written as DNA, the CDR3 is TGTGCCAGCAGTCCGACTAGCTTAGCCTCCTACGAGCAGTACTTC. It specifies CASSPTSLASYEQYF.

The chain couples TRBV28 to TRBJ1-5; D may be TRBD1 (6 bases). Trimming cost V 3 bases and J 3 bases, with 12 bases left between them. The CDR3 runs to 15 residues. The V gene's germline CDR1 is MDHEN and CDR2 SYDVKM. For the CDR3, the DNA is TGTGCCAGCAGTTTCCAGGGGCAAGTCAATCAGCCCCAGCATTTT. Its translation is CASSFQGQVNQPQHF.

The chain combines TRBV11-2 with TRBJ1-2; D is unresolved. The CDR3 sequence is 15 residues long. Trimming took off 3 bases at V and 8 bases at J, with 19 bases between the two ends. The germline CDR1 and CDR2 sequences are SGHAT and FQNNGV. The CDR3: CASSFTLSGKEGYTF. In nucleotides, the CDR3 is TGTGCCAGCAGCTTTACCCTCTCGGGGAAGGAGGGCTACACCTTC.

This chain links TRBV30 with TRBJ1-5; D perhaps matches TRBD1 (6 bases). Trimming left V 5 bases short and J 5 bases short, with 13 bases between. This CDR3 is 13 amino acids long. The germline gives CDR1 GTSNPN, CDR2 SVGIG (reference sequence). CDR3 region: CAWQLSGDQPQHF. The CDR3 bases are TGTGCCTGGCAACTTTCAGGGGATCAGCCCCAGCATTTT.

J is TRBJ2-7 and V is TRBV6-1; TRBD2 might be the D (6 bases). This CDR3 region has 16 residues. The V end was cut by 1 base, the J end by 1 base, with 14 bases between. Germline-derived CDR1 and CDR2 are MNHNS and SASEGT. The CDR3 DNA sequence: TGTGCCAGCAGTGAAGGTGGGTTGGGGAGGTCCTACGAGCAGTACTTC. Its translation is CASSEGGLGRSYEQYF.

This clone was observed a single time. The rearrangement uses TRBV11-2 and TRBJ2-5, with 7 nucleotides matching TRBD1. The CDR3 is made up of 14 amino acids. V was clipped by 0 bases and J by 4 bases; unmatched bases: 2. CDR1 and CDR2 (germline): SGHAT, FQNNGV. The CDR3 loop reads CASSLDPGGETQYF. DNA of the CDR3: TGTGCCAGCAGCTTAGATCCAGGGGGAGAGACCCAGTACTTC. Looking up the rest from reference TRBV11-2 and TRBJ2-5 gives the full variable domain: EAGVAQSPRYKIIEKRQSVAFWCNPISGHATLYWYQQILGQGPKLLIQFQNNGVVDDSQLPKDRFSAERLKGVDSTLKIQPAKLEDSAVYLCASSLDPGGETQYFGPGTRLLVL.

This clone was found a few times. The chain combines TRBV4-1 with TRBJ2-7; 7 bases agree with TRBD1. CDR1 and CDR2 (germline): MGHRA, YSYEKL. CDR3 length: 14 residues. V lost 4 bases and J lost 2; bases outside the gene matches: 5. CDR3 in amino acids: CASSPGQSPYEQYF. The CDR3 nucleotides are TGCGCCAGCAGCCCGGGACAGTCCCCCTACGAGCAGTACTTC.

The rearrangement links TRBV12-2 to TRBJ2-7; the table calls TRBD1, which could not be checked here. TRBV12-2 is reported as a pseudogene. The CDR3 has 17 residues. CDR3: CASRSTTGQGSSYEQYF. CDR3 in DNA: TGTGCAAGTCGCTCAACCACGGGACAGGGATCCTCCTACGAGCAGTACTTC.

The V gene is TRBV10-2, the J gene TRBJ1-1, with D possibly TRBD1 on 5 matching bases. The CDR3 sequence is 14 residues long. The germline V and J ends were trimmed by 6 bases and 1 base, with 12 bases remaining between them. Germline CDR1 WSHSY, CDR2 SAAADI. CDR3 sequence: CASRAGGSNTEAFF. CDR3 bases: TGCGCCAGCAGGGCGGGGGGATCGAACACTGAAGCTTTCTTT.

The rearrangement links TRBV19 to TRBJ1-2; no clear D. CDR3 length equals 11 residues. CDR1 LNHDA and CDR2 SQIVND come from the germline V gene (reference sequence). V lost 6 bases, J lost 12 bases, and 14 bases lay in between. This CDR3 reads CASRLNRVDTF. The CDR3 nucleotides are TGTGCCAGTAGGCTTAACCGGGTGGACACCTTC.

The genes are TRBV4-1 and TRBJ1-1; D is unclear. Germline V gene sequence: CDR1 MGHRA, CDR2 YSYEKL. Trimming took 1 base from V and 2 from J, leaving 5 bases between them. The CDR3 is made up of 13 amino acids. The CDR3 DNA reads TGCGCCAGCAGCCAAGGGGCTAACACTGAAGCTTTCTTT. Translating gives CASSQGANTEAFF.